One sample yielded the 3 T cell receptor beta chains listed below, sequenced in a study of PD-1 blockade in mismatch repair-deficient tumors. Libraries were prepared by immunoSEQ multiplex PCR; TCRdb keeps only in-frame clonotypes and omits some of them. Among fewer than 100,000 clones listed, over 70% were seen once. Here the sequenced sample was peripheral blood, taken 12 weeks after starting pembrolizumab. These receptors were collected from an adult with mismatch repair-deficient cancer.

This clone was seen only once. A much more abundant neighbour one base away suggests this may be a read error. Other DNA sequences in this sample translate to the same CDR3. The CDR3 loop reads CASSQDNLSNQPQHF. CDR3 nucleotides: TGCGCCAGCAGCCAAGATAATCTAAGCAATCAGCCCCAGCATTTT. This chain connects TRBV4-1 to TRBJ1-5; no reliable D call. The germline gives CDR1 MGHRA, CDR2 YSYEKL. V was shortened by 0 bases and J by 1 base, with 7 bases between the two germline ends. The CDR3 length is 15 residues.

In this sample, this clone turned up a few times. The chain combines TRBV14 with TRBJ2-7; 8 bases align to TRBD2. This CDR3 has 15 residues. Germline CDR1 reads SGHDN; CDR2 reads FVKESK. The trim removed 0 bases at V and 6 bases at J, leaving 7 bases unmatched. CDR3 in amino acids: CASSQDWHAGGEQYF. In DNA, the CDR3 is TGTGCCAGCAGCCAAGATTGGCACGCGGGAGGCGAGCAGTACTTC.

This chain joins TRBV4-3 and TRBJ2-7, with 9 nucleotides matching TRBD1. Losses at the gene ends were 3 bases for V and 1 base for J; bases not matched to a gene: 4. The CDR3 spans 15 residues. The germline gives CDR1 LGHNA, CDR2 YSLEER. The CDR3 loop reads CASSHSGTGSYEQYF. As DNA, the CDR3 is TGCGCCAGCAGCCATTCCGGGACAGGGTCCTACGAGCAGTACTTC.